One sample yielded the 3 T cell receptor beta chains listed below, sequenced in a study of neoadjuvant nivolumab and ipilimumab in lung cancer. The table came from immunoSEQ multiplex PCR; TCRdb's copy has only in-frame clones and leaves some out. The data contain about 10,000 clones, over 75% of them singletons. Sequenced material: peripheral blood, taken before neoadjuvant nivolumab, alone or with ipilimumab. These receptors all come from an adult with non-small cell lung cancer.

CDR3 amino acids: CASSLGIAERGSTQYF. In DNA form, the CDR3 reads TGTGCCAGCAGCTTGGGGATAGCGGAGAGGGGCTCTACGCAGTATTTT. The rearrangement uses TRBV5-4 and TRBJ2-3; a weak D match, TRBD2 (6 bases). V shed 0 bases and J shed 8 bases, with 19 bases lying between them. This CDR3 region has 16 residues. Looked up from germline, CDR1 is SGHNT and CDR2 is YYREEE (reference sequence).

The chain has TRBV5-6 and TRBJ2-7; the D gene is possibly TRBD1 (6 bases). Germline V gene sequence: CDR1 SGHDT, CDR2 YYEEEE. V was clipped by 2 bases and J by 5 bases, with 8 bases between them. This CDR3 has 12 amino acids. The CDR3 reads CASSFPGDEQYF. DNA of the CDR3: TGTGCCAGCAGCTTTCCAGGGGACGAGCAGTACTTC.

The chain couples TRBV6-1 to TRBJ2-7; no reliable D call. The V gene lost 10 bases and the J gene lost 3 bases, with 10 bases spanning the gap. Germline V gene lookup returns CDR1 MNHNS and CDR2 SASEGT. The CDR3 has 11 residues. This CDR3 reads CATTSYYEQYF. CDR3 DNA: TGTGCCACCACAAGCTACTACGAGCAGTACTTC.